This TCR beta chain was recovered during a study of vaccination and CD4 T cells after COVID-19 (dated by TCRdb to 2022 to 2024). Notes on the research overall: Convalescent patients had a positive SARS-CoV-2 result on nasal swab PCR, and of these patients, several had mild disease and one had severe disease. In the convalescent cohort there were six males and four females, among whom were two Hispanic individuals, seven Caucasians, two Asians and one multiracial person. Participants got two doses of the Pfizer-BioNTech BNT162b2 vaccine (n=8) or two doses of the Moderna mRNA-1273 vaccine (n=2). Post-COVID blood samples were collected from convalescent patients a median of about 92 days after diagnosis, with a range of about 30 to 161 days. Post-vaccine blood samples were taken a median of about 77 days after the second vaccine dose, with a range of about 13 to 250 days. Overlapping spike peptide pools from SARS-CoV-2 and from the common cold coronaviruses HCoV-NL63, HCoV-OC43 and HCoV-229E were used as culture stimuli. As controls, cultures received a CEFX viral epitope pool (the positive control), an HIV-1 Nef peptide pool (the negative control), or no peptide at all. The spike-specific CD4+ TCR repertoire was compared before and after mRNA vaccination in approximately ten COVID-19 convalescent patients and several infection-naive healthy vaccine recipients.

The paper's findings and limits, for the study overall: Relatively few convalescent patients were included in the study, and early timepoints after natural infection were not analyzed. Among convalescent patients, a median about 86% of the SARS-CoV-2-reactive clones seen after vaccination appeared only after vaccination, which suggests priming specific to the vaccine. The median number of SARS-CoV-2-reactive clonotypes rose from about 19 after infection to 38 after vaccination, but the change was not significant. Nearly all vaccine-specific clones in convalescent patients (304 of 307) were mono-reactive for SARS-CoV-2 spike rather than cross-reactive with common cold coronaviruses.

Explained via the paper, the treatment or condition label denotes: 10-day PBMC culture with coronavirus spike peptide pools or control peptides (ViraFEST assay). To expand antigen-specific T cells with peptide pools and then pick out the expanded clonotypes through TCR sequencing, the study relied on the ViraFEST assay. The convalescent patients' positive SARS-CoV-2 PCR tests fell between March and December 2020, which was before the Alpha, Beta and Delta variants emerged in the United States. PBMCs were cultured at roughly 2 million per well in IMDM supplemented with approximately 5% human AB serum and about 10 IU/ml IL-2, with about 10 ug/ml peptide pools added. Half of the culture medium was replaced with fresh IL-2-containing medium on days 3 and 7. CD4+ T cells were isolated after around ten days of culture through negative selection using the EasySep CD4+ T cell isolation kit. Ficoll-Paque Plus gradient centrifugation was used to isolate PBMCs from whole blood, and the isolated PBMCs were then either used fresh or cryopreserved at -140C. Each culture condition was generally run in triplicate wells.

The method was PCR. TCR sequencing of DNA from cultured CD4+ T cells used the Oncomine TCR Beta short-read assay at the Johns Hopkins FTIC core. Genomic DNA was extracted from the cultured CD4+ T cells with the QIAamp micro DNA kit. Oncomine TCR Beta libraries from cultured CD4+ T cells were pooled using unique dual indexes and sequenced on an Illumina iSeq 100. The study's own analysis went as follows. Non-productive sequences were removed, and CDR3s not starting with C, not ending with F or W, or shorter than 7 amino acids were discarded. The MANAFEST web application was used to identify antigen-specific clonotypes by comparing peptide-stimulated wells against reference wells and other culture wells. To be called positive, a clone needed an FDR below 0.05, an odds ratio above 5, and a productive frequency above 0.1% in at least two of three replicate wells. Cross-reactive clonotypes were defined as significantly expanded in both SARS-CoV-2 spike wells and at least one common cold coronavirus spike condition. Levenshtein distances (stringdist) and unrooted phylogenetic trees (ape) in R version 3.6.1 were used to assess CDR3 homology. TCRdb itself trimmed the public reads at Q25 with fastp, ran MiXCR and retained productive beta chains. Records with the same CDR3 protein are collapsed into one entry carrying the most frequent genes and DNA. TCRdb's processing, not the study's, gives the V and J calls here. The sample profile shows tens of thousands of distinct CDR3 sequences; approximately 40% of them were found once. The top ten hold about 3.2% of the sample.

In its sample, this clonotype was seen a few times. The antigen it recognizes is unknown. Base qualities are missing; no much larger clone stands one base away. The germline V gene yields SGHVS for CDR1 and FQNEAQ for CDR2. Trimming costs V 3 bases and J 9 bases, and their ends lie 21 bases apart. The CDR3 runs 16 residues from the cysteine to the phenylalanine. The CDR3 DNA has 48 bases and is translated from base 1. The clonotype originates from a human donor who had recovered from COVID-19. The source was CD4+ T cells from blood, cultured in vitro, collected after SARS-CoV-2 vaccination. Here the chain combines TRBV7-8 and TRBJ1-5; a tentative D match to TRBD1 spans 5 bases. The CDR3 in this case is CASSFSSGGGLGPQHF. In nucleotides, the sequence is TGTGCCAGCAGCTTTAGTTCCGGGGGAGGGCTTGGGCCCCAGCATTTT.